This T cell receptor (beta chain) is drawn from a study of shared clonotypes between healthy human individuals. General observations from the study: The generation probabilities recorded for non-shared clonotypes fell below those of clonotypes shared by all four donors. What naive subsets generally showed was a larger estimated richness than memory subsets showed.

Per sorted-subset replicate PCR, input was around 220 ng DNA, representing tens of thousands of T cell genomes. The repertoire was sequenced with immunoSEQ multiplex PCR; TCRdb's copy has only in-frame clones and lacks some. The table includes about 580,000 clones, about 98% detected once. Terminally differentiated effector memory CD45RA+ cells were excluded from the naive CD8 cells, which were CD45RO-negative and positively selected for CCR7. With 4 bases removed from V and 6 bases from J, the gap between germline ends came to 13 bases. The CDR3 covers 13 residues. Germline loops: CDR1 SGHAT, CDR2 FQNNGV. On this clone itself: Its antigen is currently unknown.

Sequencing was carried out using naive CD8+ T cells sorted from blood. The J gene is TRBJ2-7, the V gene TRBV11-2, with D possibly being TRBD1 (6 bases). The clonotype was recovered from a man aged 25-40 years in good health. The CDR3 nucleotides read TGTGCCAGCAGCTCTTCGGACAGCGGCGAGCAGTACTTC. Its protein product is CASSSSDSGEQYF. The variable domain in full, completed from reference TRBV11-2 and TRBJ2-7, reads EAGVAQSPRYKIIEKRQSVAFWCNPISGHATLYWYQQILGQGPKLLIQFQNNGVVDDSQLPKDRFSAERLKGVDSTLKIQPAKLEDSAVYLCASSSSDSGEQYFGPGTRLTVT.